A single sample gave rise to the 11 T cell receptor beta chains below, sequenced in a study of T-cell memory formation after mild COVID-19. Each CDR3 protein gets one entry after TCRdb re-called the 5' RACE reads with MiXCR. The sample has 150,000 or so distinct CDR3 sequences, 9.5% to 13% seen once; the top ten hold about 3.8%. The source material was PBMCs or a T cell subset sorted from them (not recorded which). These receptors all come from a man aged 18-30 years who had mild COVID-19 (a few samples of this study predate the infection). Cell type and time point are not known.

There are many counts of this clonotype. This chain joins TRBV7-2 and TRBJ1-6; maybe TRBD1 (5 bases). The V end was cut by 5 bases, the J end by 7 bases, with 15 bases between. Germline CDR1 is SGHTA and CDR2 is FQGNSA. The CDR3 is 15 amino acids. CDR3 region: CASSSVGWDNSPLHF. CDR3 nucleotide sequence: TGTGCCAGCAGCAGCGTTGGGTGGGACAATTCACCCCTCCACTTT.

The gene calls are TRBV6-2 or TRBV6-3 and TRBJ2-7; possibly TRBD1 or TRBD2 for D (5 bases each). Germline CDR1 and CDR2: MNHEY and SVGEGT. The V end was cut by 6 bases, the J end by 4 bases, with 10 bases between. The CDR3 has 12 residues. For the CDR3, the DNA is TGTGCCAGCAGCTGGGACCGGTACGAGCAGTACGTC. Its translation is CASSWDRYEQYV.

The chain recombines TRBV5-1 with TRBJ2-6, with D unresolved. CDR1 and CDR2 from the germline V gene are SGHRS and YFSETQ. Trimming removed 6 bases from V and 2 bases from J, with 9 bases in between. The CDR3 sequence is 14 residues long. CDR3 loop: CASTMDPGANVLTF. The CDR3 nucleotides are TGCGCCAGCACCATGGACCCTGGGGCCAACGTCCTGACTTTC.

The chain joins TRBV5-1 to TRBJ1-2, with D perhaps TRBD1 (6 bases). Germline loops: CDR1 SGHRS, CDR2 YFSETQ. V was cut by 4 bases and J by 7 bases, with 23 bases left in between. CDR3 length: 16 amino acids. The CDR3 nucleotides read TGCGCCAGCAGCATCCCGGATTCGGGACACTATAGTGGCTACACCTTC. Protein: CASSIPDSGHYSGYTF.

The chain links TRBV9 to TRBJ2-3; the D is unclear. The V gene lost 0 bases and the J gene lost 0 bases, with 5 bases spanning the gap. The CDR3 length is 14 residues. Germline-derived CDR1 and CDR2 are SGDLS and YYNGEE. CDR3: CASSVAASTDTQYF. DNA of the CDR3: TGTGCCAGCAGCGTAGCTGCTAGCACAGATACGCAGTATTTT. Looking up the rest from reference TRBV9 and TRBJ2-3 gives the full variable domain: DSGVTQTPKHLITATGQRVTLRCSPRSGDLSVYWYQQSLDQGLQFLIQYYNGEERAKGNILERFSAQQFPDLHSELNLSSLELGDSALYFCASSVAASTDTQYFGPGTRLTVL.

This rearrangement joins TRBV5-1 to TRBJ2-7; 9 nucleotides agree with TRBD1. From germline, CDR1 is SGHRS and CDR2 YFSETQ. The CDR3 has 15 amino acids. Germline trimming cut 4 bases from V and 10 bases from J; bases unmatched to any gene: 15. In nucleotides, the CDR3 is TGCGCCAGCAGCCCACCGGGACAGGGCCTTGCCGAACAGTACTTC. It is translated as CASSPPGQGLAEQYF.

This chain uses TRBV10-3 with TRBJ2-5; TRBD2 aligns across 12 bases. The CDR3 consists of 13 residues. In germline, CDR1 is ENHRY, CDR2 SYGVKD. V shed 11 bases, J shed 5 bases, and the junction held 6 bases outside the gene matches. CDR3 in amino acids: CAASGGAEETQYF. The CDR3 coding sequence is TGTGCCGCTAGCGGGGGGGCAGAGGAGACCCAGTACTTC.

The CDR3 DNA reads as TGTGCCAGCAGCCTGGACTACCGCTCCTACAATGAGCAGTTCTTC. Translating it yields CASSLDYRSYNEQFF. The V and J genes are TRBV7-2 and TRBJ2-1; D might be TRBD2 (6 bases). CDR1 is SGHTA, CDR2 FQGNSA, per germline. V gave up 5 bases and J gave up 0 bases, with 11 bases separating them. The length of the CDR3 is 15 residues.

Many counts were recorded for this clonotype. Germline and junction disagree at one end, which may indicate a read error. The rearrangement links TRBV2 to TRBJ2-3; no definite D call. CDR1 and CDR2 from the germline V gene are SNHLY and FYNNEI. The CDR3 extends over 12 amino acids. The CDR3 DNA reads TGTGCCAGCCGGCCCCTGTACCCAGTCCCGCATTTT. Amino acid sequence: CASRPLYPVPHF.

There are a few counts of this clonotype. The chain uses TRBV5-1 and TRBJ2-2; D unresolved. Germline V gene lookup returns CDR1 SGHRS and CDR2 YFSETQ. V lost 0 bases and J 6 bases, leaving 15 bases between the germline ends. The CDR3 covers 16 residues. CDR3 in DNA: TGCGCCAGCAGCTTGGAGTCCCAGGTATCGTCCGGGGAGCTGTTTTTT. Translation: CASSLESQVSSGELFF.

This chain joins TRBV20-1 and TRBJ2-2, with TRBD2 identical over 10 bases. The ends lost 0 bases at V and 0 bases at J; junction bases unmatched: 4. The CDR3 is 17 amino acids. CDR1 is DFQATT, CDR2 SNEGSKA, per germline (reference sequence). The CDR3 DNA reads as TGCAGTGCTAGAGATAGGACTAGCGGTTCGAACACCGGGGAGCTGTTTTTT. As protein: CSARDRTSGSNTGELFF.